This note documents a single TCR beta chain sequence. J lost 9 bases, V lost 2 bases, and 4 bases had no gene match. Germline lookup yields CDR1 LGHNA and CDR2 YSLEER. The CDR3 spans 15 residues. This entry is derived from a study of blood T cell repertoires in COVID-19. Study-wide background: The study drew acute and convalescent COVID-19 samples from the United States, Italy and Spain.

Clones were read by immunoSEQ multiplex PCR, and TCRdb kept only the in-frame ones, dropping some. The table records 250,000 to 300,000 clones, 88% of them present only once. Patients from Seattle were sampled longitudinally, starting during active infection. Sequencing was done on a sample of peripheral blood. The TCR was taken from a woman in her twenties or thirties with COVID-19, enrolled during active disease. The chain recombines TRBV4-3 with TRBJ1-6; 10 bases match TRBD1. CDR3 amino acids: CASSQTRDRGSPLHF. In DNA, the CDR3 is TGCGCCAGCAGCCAAACTCGGGACAGGGGTTCACCCCTCCACTTT.